This TCR beta chain was found in a study of blood T cell repertoires in COVID-19. Study background: Nucleic acid was either cDNA or gDNA, and it came from T cells, B-cell-depleted T cells, or PBMCs.

Germline V gene data show CDR1 as WSHSY and CDR2 as SAAADI. The CDR3 is made up of 18 amino acids. The V gene end was trimmed by 1 base and the J gene end by 2 bases; junction bases not matched to a gene: 4. Clones were read by immunoSEQ multiplex PCR, and TCRdb kept only the in-frame ones, dropping some. The table lists approximately 260,000 clones, 88% of them singletons. This clonotype was obtained from a woman in her 70s with COVID-19, enrolled during active disease. The specimen was peripheral blood. The J gene is TRBJ2-2, the V gene TRBV10-2; 13 bases match TRBD2. CDR3 nucleotides: TGCGCCAGCAGTGAGTTACTAGCGGGAGGGCCTAACACCGGGGAGCTGTTTTTT. Amino acid sequence: CASSELLAGGPNTGELFF.